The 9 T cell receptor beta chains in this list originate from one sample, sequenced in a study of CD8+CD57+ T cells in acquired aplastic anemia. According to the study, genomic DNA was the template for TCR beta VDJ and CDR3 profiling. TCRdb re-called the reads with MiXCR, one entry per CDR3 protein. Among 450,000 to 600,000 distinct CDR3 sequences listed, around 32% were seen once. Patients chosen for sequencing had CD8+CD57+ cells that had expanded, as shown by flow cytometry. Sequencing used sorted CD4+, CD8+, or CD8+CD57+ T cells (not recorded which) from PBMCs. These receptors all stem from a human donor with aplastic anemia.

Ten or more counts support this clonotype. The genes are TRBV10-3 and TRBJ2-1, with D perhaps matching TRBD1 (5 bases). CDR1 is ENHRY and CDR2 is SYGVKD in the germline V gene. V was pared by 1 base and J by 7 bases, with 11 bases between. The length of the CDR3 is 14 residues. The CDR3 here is CAISEWGRSNEQFF. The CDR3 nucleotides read TGTGCCATCAGTGAGTGGGGCCGTTCGAATGAGCAGTTCTTC.

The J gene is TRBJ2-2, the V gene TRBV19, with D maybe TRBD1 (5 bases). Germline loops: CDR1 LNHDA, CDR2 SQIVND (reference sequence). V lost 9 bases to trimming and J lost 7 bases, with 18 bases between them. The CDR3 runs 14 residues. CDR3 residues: CASSLLVDSGELFF. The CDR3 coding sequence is TGTGCCAGCAGCCTCCTGGTCGACAGCGGGGAGCTGTTTTTT.

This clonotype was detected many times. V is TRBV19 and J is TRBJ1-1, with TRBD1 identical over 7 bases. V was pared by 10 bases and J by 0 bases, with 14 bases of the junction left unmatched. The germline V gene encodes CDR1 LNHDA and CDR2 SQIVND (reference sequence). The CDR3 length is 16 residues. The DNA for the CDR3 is TGTGCCACCAATCGAAAGACAGGGACCATGAACACTGAAGCTTTCTTT. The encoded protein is CATNRKTGTMNTEAFF.

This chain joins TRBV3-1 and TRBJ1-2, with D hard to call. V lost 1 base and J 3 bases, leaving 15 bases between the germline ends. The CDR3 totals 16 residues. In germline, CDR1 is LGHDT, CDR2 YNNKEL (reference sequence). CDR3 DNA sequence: TGTGCCAGCAGCCAAGCCCGCGTTGGCCAGTACTATGGCTACACCTTC. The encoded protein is CASSQARVGQYYGYTF.

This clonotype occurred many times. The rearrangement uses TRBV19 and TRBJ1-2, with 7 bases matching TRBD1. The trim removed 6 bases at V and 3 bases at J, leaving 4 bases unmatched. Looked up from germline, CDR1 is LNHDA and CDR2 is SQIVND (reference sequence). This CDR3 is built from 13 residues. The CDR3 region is CASRNRGDYGYTF. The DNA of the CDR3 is TGTGCCAGTAGGAACAGGGGCGACTATGGCTACACCTTC.

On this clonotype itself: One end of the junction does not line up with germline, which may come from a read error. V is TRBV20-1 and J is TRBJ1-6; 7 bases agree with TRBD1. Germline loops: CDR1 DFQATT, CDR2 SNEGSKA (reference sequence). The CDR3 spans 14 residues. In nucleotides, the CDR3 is TGCAGTGCCGTTGCCGGGACAGTAAATTCACCCCTCCGCTTT. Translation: CSAVAGTVNSPLRF.

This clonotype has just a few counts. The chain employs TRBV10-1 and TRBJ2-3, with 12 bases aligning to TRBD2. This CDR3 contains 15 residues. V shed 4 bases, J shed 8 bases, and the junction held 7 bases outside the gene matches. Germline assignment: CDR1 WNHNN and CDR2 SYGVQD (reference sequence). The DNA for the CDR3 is TGCGCCAGCAGTGTGCTAGCGGGAGGGCCCGGTACGCAGTATTTT. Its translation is CASSVLAGGPGTQYF.

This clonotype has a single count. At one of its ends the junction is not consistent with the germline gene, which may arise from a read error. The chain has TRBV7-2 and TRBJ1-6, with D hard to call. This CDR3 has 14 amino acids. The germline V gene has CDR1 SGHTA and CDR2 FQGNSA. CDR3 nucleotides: TGTGACAGCAGCTTGGAGGGATTGGATTCACCCCTCCACTTT. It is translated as CDSSLEGLDSPLHF.

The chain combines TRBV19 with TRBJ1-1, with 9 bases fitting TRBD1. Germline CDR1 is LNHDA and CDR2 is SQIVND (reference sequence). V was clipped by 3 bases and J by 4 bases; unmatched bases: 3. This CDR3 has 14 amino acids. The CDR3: CASSIDRGGTEAFF. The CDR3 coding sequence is TGTGCCAGTAGTATCGACAGGGGGGGCACTGAAGCTTTCTTT.